One sample yielded the 23 T cell receptor beta chains listed below, sequenced in a study of cytotoxic CD8 clonotypes in ibrutinib-treated CLL. Produced via immunoSEQ multiplex PCR; TCRdb's table is partial and in-frame only. The table includes some 40,000 clones, approximately 67% detected once. The specimen comprised PBMCs, sampled at disease progression, from a patient treated with ibrutinib. Receptor source: a human donor with chronic lymphocytic leukemia.

V usage is TRBV11-2 and J usage is TRBJ2-7; no reliable D call. This CDR3 spans 13 amino acids. Germline V CDR1 and CDR2: SGHAT, FQNNGV. Trimming took off 3 bases at V and 6 bases at J, with 12 bases between the two ends. CDR3 nucleotides: TGTGCCAGCAGCTTCCCAGAGCAGAGCGAGCAGTACTTC. Translation gives CASSFPEQSEQYF.

V usage is TRBV27 and J usage is TRBJ2-6, with D perhaps given as TRBD1 or TRBD2 (5 bases each). Trimming took 0 bases from V and 2 from J, leaving 11 bases between them. The CDR3 extends over 17 amino acids. Germline V gene sequence: CDR1 MNHEY, CDR2 SMNVEV (reference sequence). The CDR3 DNA reads TGTGCCAGCAGTTTATCGATTCAGGGAGCTGGGGCCAACGTCCTGACTTTC. Translated, it gives CASSLSIQGAGANVLTF.

V gene TRBV7-2 combines with J gene TRBJ1-6; the D is unclear. The germline CDR1 and CDR2 sequences are SGHTA and FQGNSA. The length of the CDR3 is 15 residues. V was cut by 5 bases and J by 4 bases, with 12 bases left in between. The CDR3 is CASSEGAGYNSPLHF. The CDR3, as DNA: TGTGCCAGCAGCGAGGGAGCCGGATATAATTCACCCCTCCACTTT.

The V call is TRBV9, the J call TRBJ2-3; D not certain. V was trimmed by 3 bases and J by 14 bases, leaving 16 bases between them. This CDR3 comprises 12 residues. Germline lookup yields CDR1 SGDLS and CDR2 YYNGEE. The DNA for the CDR3 is TGTGCCAGCAGCGACACCGGGTTCCCCCGGTATTTT. Protein sequence: CASSDTGFPRYF.

The chain has TRBV9 and TRBJ2-1; 7 nucleotides agree with TRBD1. V was pared by 3 bases and J by 4 bases, with 4 bases of the junction left unmatched. The V gene's germline CDR1 is SGDLS and CDR2 YYNGEE. This CDR3 has 14 residues. This CDR3 reads CASSGKGAYNEQFF. CDR3 nucleotide sequence: TGTGCCAGCAGCGGGAAGGGGGCGTACAATGAGCAGTTCTTC.

V gene TRBV19 combines with J gene TRBJ2-2; 7 bases map to TRBD1. Germline lookup yields CDR1 LNHDA and CDR2 SQIVND (reference sequence). The ends lost 4 bases at V and 1 base at J; junction bases unmatched: 0. The CDR3 covers 14 residues. The CDR3 loop is CASSRTGNTGELFF. The CDR3 nucleotides are TGTGCCAGTAGTAGGACAGGGAACACCGGGGAGCTGTTTTTT.

This clone came up a few times. The J gene is TRBJ1-2, the V gene TRBV10-3, with TRBD1 matching over 8 bases. V lost 7 bases and J lost 0; bases outside the gene matches: 7. Germline V gene sequence: CDR1 ENHRY, CDR2 SYGVKD. This CDR3 is 15 amino acids long. Written as DNA, the CDR3 is TGTGCCATCAATAGACAGGGGAGAGCTAACTATGGCTACACCTTC. The encoded protein is CAINRQGRANYGYTF.

The chain recombines TRBV25-1 with TRBJ2-7; D unresolved. The CDR3 is made up of 13 amino acids. Germline V gene sequence: CDR1 MGHDK, CDR2 SYGVNS. V shed 2 bases and J shed 6 bases, with 11 bases lying between them. The CDR3 DNA is TGTGCCAGCAGTGAACCAGGACGCCTCGAGCAGTACTTC. It is translated as CASSEPGRLEQYF.

This chain links TRBV6-1 with TRBJ1-1; no firm D call. V lost 0 bases and J 2 bases, leaving 16 bases between the germline ends. The CDR3 extends over 17 amino acids. In germline, CDR1 is MNHNS, CDR2 SASEGT. CDR3 DNA: TGTGCCAGCAGTGAAGCGCCGATAGAAGTTCTCAACACTGAAGCTTTCTTT. This sequence encodes CASSEAPIEVLNTEAFF.

The V gene is TRBV9, the J gene TRBJ2-2; D ambiguous. The CDR3 spans 14 residues. With 0 bases removed from V and 4 bases from J, the gap between germline ends came to 7 bases. In germline, CDR1 is SGDLS, CDR2 YYNGEE. The CDR3 spells CASSVGPPTGELFF. CDR3 bases: TGTGCCAGCAGCGTAGGTCCCCCCACCGGGGAGCTGTTTTTT. The variable domain in full, with the rest retrieved from reference TRBV9 and TRBJ2-2, is DSGVTQTPKHLITATGQRVTLRCSPRSGDLSVYWYQQSLDQGLQFLIQYYNGEERAKGNILERFSAQQFPDLHSELNLSSLELGDSALYFCASSVGPPTGELFFGEGSRLTVL.

V usage is TRBV25-1 and J usage is TRBJ2-4; D gene ambiguous. Germline lookup yields CDR1 MGHDK and CDR2 SYGVNS. V gave up 0 bases and J gave up 4 bases, with 4 bases separating them. The CDR3 runs 13 residues. The CDR3 coding sequence is TGTGCCAGCAGTGAATATGGGAAAAACATTCAGTACTTC. The encoded protein is CASSEYGKNIQYF.

This clone has just a few counts. V gene TRBV11-3 combines with J gene TRBJ2-7; D not certain. Germline CDR1 and CDR2: SGHNT and YENEEA. Deletions cut 1 base from V and 3 bases from J, with 13 bases between. This CDR3 contains 15 residues. CDR3: CASSLGASVGYEQYF. CDR3 DNA sequence: TGTGCCAGCAGCTTAGGTGCCAGCGTGGGCTACGAGCAGTACTTC.

The V and J genes are TRBV19 and TRBJ1-2; 8 bases align to TRBD1. With V trimmed by 8 bases and J by 4 bases, 9 bases remained unmatched. The CDR3 contains 14 residues. Per germline, CDR1 LNHDA and CDR2 SQIVND (reference sequence). The CDR3: CASRPTGEGYGYTF. CDR3 DNA sequence: TGTGCCAGTCGCCCGACAGGGGAAGGCTATGGCTACACCTTC.

The sample holds one count of this clone. The chain has TRBV11-2 and TRBJ2-7; no definite D call. Trimming took off 2 bases at V and 5 bases at J, with 16 bases between the two ends. Germline V gene sequence: CDR1 SGHAT, CDR2 FQNNGV. The CDR3 has 15 residues. CDR3 DNA: TGTGCCAGCAGCTTACAAAAGGGATCGTTCGACGAGCAGTACTTC. Its protein product is CASSLQKGSFDEQYF.

The chain carries TRBV5-1 and TRBJ1-1; 8 bases agree with TRBD1. The V segment lost 7 bases and the J segment 13 bases; nucleotides outside the gene matches: 18. The CDR3 is made up of 14 amino acids. Germline CDR1 is SGHRS and CDR2 is YFSETQ. CDR3 protein: CASSFSDREGKVFF. The CDR3, as DNA: TGCGCCAGCTCCTTTTCGGACAGGGAAGGAAAGGTTTTCTTT.

The chain links TRBV5-1 to TRBJ2-5; 7 bases match TRBD2. Germline CDR1 is SGHRS and CDR2 is YFSETQ. There are 11 residues in the CDR3. V dropped 6 bases and J dropped 4; count of bases not matched to a gene: 0. The CDR3 DNA is TGCGCCAGCACGGGAGGAGAGACCCAGTACTTC. Translated, it gives CASTGGETQYF.

J is TRBJ2-2 and V is TRBV9; D is unresolved. This CDR3 region has 15 residues. Germline loops: CDR1 SGDLS, CDR2 YYNGEE. The V end lost 3 bases, the J end lost 3 bases, and 12 bases lay between the germline ends. CDR3 protein: CASSAPLWDTGELFF. CDR3 DNA: TGTGCCAGCAGCGCGCCCCTATGGGACACCGGGGAGCTGTTTTTT.

The chain has TRBV6-1 and TRBJ2-7; unclear D gene. V shed 1 base and J shed 3 bases, with 13 bases lying between them. The CDR3 is 15 residues long. From germline, CDR1 is MNHNS and CDR2 SASEGT. The CDR3 nucleotides read TGTGCCAGCAGTGAAGGACCAAGTGCCCTCTACGAGCAGTACTTC. It specifies CASSEGPSALYEQYF.

This clone was seen more than once but under ten times. This chain uses TRBV7-9 with TRBJ2-7; D is uncertain. Per germline, CDR1 SEHNR and CDR2 FQNEAQ (reference sequence). Trimming removed 5 bases from V and 3 bases from J, with 11 bases in between. The CDR3 length is 13 residues. CDR3 protein: CASSPAGIYEQYF. CDR3 bases: TGTGCCAGCAGCCCTGCTGGGATCTACGAGCAGTACTTC.

The gene calls are TRBV25-1 and TRBJ2-3; D possibly corresponds to TRBD1 (5 bases). Trimming removed 1 base from V and 6 bases from J, with 14 bases in between. This CDR3 has 15 residues. Germline V gene lookup returns CDR1 MGHDK and CDR2 SYGVNS. The CDR3 nucleotides are TGTGCCAGCAGTGAATGGTACGGACAAAGGGATACGCAGTATTTT. Translation: CASSEWYGQRDTQYF.

This clone was seen ten or more times. The rearrangement joins TRBV18 to TRBJ2-1, with D uncertain. Germline CDR1 KGHSH, CDR2 LQKENI. Deletions cut 3 bases from V and 7 bases from J, with 7 bases between. The CDR3 consists of 12 residues. The CDR3 here is CASSPPLNEQFF. Written as DNA, the CDR3 is TGTGCCAGCTCACCCCCTCTGAATGAGCAGTTCTTC.

V and J are TRBV7-8 and TRBJ2-4; D may be TRBD2 (6 bases). The CDR3 totals 14 residues. Germline V lookup: CDR1 SGHVS, CDR2 FQNEAQ. V shed 5 bases and J shed 15 bases, with 23 bases lying between them. The CDR3 region has the DNA TGTGCCAGCAGCCTCACGGAGCGCGGGATACCTCCGTACTTC. Translated: CASSLTERGIPPYF. Combining the CDR3 with reference TRBV7-8 and TRBJ2-4 gives the whole variable domain GAGVSQSPRYKVAKRGQDVALRCDPISGHVSLFWYQQALGQGPEFLTYFQNEAQLDKSGLPSDRFFAERPEGSVSTLKIQRTQQEDSAVYLCASSLTERGIPPYFGAGTRLSVL.

The rearrangement links TRBV27 to TRBJ2-3, with D possibly TRBD1 on 6 matching bases. The CDR3 loop spans 14 amino acids. V was pared by 2 bases and J by 2 bases, with 8 bases between. Germline CDR1 is MNHEY and CDR2 is SMNVEV (reference sequence). DNA of the CDR3: TGTGCCAGCAGTTTAACAGGGCCCACAGATACGCAGTATTTT. Its protein product is CASSLTGPTDTQYF.